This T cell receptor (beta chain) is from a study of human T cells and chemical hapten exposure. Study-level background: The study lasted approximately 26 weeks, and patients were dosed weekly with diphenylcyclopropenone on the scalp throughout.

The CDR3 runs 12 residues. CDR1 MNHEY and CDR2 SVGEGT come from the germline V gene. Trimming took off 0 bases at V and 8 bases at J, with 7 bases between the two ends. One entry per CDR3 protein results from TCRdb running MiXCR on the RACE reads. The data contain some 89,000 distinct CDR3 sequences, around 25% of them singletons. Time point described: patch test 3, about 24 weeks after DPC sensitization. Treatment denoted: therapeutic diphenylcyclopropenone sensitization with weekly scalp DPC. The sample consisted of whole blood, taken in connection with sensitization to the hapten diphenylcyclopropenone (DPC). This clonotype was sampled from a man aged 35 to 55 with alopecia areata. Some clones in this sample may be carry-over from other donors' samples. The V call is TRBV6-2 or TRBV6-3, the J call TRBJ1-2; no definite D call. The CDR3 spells CASSYSGRGYTF. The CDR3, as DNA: TGTGCCAGCAGTTACTCAGGCAGAGGCTACACCTTC.